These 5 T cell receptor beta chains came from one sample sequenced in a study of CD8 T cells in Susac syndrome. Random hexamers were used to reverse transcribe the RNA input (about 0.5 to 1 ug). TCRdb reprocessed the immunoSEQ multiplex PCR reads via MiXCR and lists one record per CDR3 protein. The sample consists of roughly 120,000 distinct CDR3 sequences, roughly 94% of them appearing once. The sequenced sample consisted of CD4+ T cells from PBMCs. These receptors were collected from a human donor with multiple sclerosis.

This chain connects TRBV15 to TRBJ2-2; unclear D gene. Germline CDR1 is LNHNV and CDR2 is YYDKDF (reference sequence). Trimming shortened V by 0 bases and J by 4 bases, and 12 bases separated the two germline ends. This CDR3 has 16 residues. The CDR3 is CATSRDGRAGTGELFF. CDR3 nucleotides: TGTGCCACCAGCAGAGACGGCCGAGCCGGCACCGGGGAGCTGTTTTTT.

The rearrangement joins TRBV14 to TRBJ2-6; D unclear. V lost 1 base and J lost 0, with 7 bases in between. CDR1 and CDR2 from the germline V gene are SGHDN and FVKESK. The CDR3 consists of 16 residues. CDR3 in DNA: TGTGCCAGCAGCCAAGTAAATCCCTCTGGGGCCAACGTCCTGACTTTC. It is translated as CASSQVNPSGANVLTF.

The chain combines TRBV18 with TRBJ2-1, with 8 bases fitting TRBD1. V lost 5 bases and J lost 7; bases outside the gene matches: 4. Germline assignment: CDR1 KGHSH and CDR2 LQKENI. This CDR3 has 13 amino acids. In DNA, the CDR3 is TGTGCCAGCTCATCGGACAGGGCGAATGAGCAGTTCTTC. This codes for CASSSDRANEQFF.

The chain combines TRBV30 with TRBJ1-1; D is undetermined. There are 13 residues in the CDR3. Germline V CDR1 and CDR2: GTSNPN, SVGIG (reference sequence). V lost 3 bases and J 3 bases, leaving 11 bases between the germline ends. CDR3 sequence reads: CAWSGEKDTEAFF. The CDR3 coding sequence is TGTGCCTGGAGCGGGGAAAAGGACACTGAAGCTTTCTTT.

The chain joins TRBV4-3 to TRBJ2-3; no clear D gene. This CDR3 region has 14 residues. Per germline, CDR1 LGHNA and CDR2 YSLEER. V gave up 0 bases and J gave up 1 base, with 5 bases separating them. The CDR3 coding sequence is TGCGCCAGCAGCCAAGACGGCGGCACAGATACGCAGTATTTT. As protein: CASSQDGGTDTQYF.